The clone carrying this T cell receptor (beta chain) was counted a few times. As yet, its antigen is unknown. The CDR3 sequence is 18 residues long. The germline gives CDR1 SGHVS, CDR2 FQNEAQ. Trimming left V 5 bases short and J 4 bases short, with 25 bases between. The data were taken from a study of T cells in Graves' hyperthyroidism and ophthalmopathy. General study findings and limits: Expanded thyroid clonotypes (above 0.001) were mostly also found in blood.

The TCR beta CDR3 regions underwent amplification using RNA transcripts as the source. The HTBI set primed first-round TCR CDR3 RT-PCR. MiXCR, run by TCRdb on the multiplex PCR reads, gives a single entry per CDR3 protein. Of about 570,000 distinct CDR3 sequences in the sample, 12% to 15% were seen once. This receptor was taken from a middle-aged woman with Graves' hyperthyroidism. Sequencing was carried out using blood. The rearrangement joins TRBV7-8 to TRBJ2-3; no clear D gene. CDR3 in amino acids: CASSLTPHSERLADTQYF. CDR3 coding DNA: TGTGCCAGCAGCCTTACCCCCCACTCGGAAAGATTGGCAGATACGCAGTATTTT.